The T cell receptor beta chain under discussion was sequenced for a study of shared clonotypes between healthy human individuals. This CDR3 contains 13 residues. The ends lost 11 bases at V and 8 bases at J; junction bases unmatched: 11. CDR1 and CDR2 from the germline V gene are LNHNV and YYDKDF (reference sequence). Naive-designated CD8 cells lacked CD45RO, were positively enriched for CCR7, and omitted terminally differentiated effector memory CD45RA+ cells. The data were produced by immunoSEQ multiplex PCR, yet TCRdb's version contains in-frame clones alone and is incomplete. Among about 2.1 million clones listed, 93% were seen once.

This chain joins TRBV15 and TRBJ2-3, with 9 bases lining up with TRBD2. This clonotype was sampled from a man aged 18 to 29 in good health. Some clones in this sample may be carry-over from other donors' samples. The sequenced material came from naive CD8+ T cells from PBMCs. CDR3 sequence: CAVQREEMATQYF. CDR3 DNA sequence: TGTGCCGTTCAGCGGGAGGAAATGGCTACGCAGTATTTT.